The entry below gives a single TCR beta chain sequence along with its context. At one of its ends the junction is not consistent with the germline gene, which may arise from a read error. The data are from a study of OX40 agonist ivuxolimab in advanced cancers. Per germline, CDR1 MNHEY and CDR2 SMNVEV (reference sequence). This CDR3 is built from 14 residues. Some clones are missing from TCRdb's copy, which holds only in-frame ones; the method was immunoSEQ multiplex PCR. The data show 9,500 to 15,000 clones, roughly three quarters seen once. The specimen was CD4+ or CD8+ T cells sorted from blood, collected in a trial of the OX40 agonist ivuxolimab. The V call is TRBV27, the J call TRBJ1-4, with no clear D. This sequence originates from an adult with an advanced solid tumor such as melanoma, head and neck, liver or kidney cancer. The CDR3 loop is CATSMRGSNEKLFF. The CDR3 DNA is TGTGCCACCAGTATGCGAGGGTCTAATGAAAAACTGTTTTTT.